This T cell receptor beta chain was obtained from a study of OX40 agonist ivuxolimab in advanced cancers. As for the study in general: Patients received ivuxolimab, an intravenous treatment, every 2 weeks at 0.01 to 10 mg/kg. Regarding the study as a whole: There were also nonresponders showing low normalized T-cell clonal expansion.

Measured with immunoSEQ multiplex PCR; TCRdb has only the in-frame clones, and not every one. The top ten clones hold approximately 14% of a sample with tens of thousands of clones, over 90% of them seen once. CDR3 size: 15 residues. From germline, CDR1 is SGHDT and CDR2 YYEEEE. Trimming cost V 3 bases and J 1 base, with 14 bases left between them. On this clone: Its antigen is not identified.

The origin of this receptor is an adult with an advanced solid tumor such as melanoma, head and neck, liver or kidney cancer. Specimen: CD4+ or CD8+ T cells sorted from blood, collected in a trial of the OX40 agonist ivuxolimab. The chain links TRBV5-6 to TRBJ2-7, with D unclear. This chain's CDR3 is CASSSDGSRSYEQYF. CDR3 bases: TGTGCCAGCAGCTCCGACGGGTCCCGATCCTACGAGCAGTACTTC.